This T cell receptor (beta chain) was documented in a study of T-cell reconstitution after alpha-beta-depleted transplantation in children. This clonotype was seen a few times. A library of TCRbeta sequences, prepared with unique molecular identifiers, was generated. Using its own MiXCR run on the PCR reads, TCRdb lists one record per CDR3 protein. The table includes some 220,000 distinct CDR3 sequences, 11% detected once. The CDR3 covers 17 residues. Per germline, CDR1 SGHAT and CDR2 FQNNGV. V gave up 2 bases and J gave up 5 bases; unmatched junction bases: 11. The clonotype originates from a child less than two years old with acute myeloid leukemia, due to receive a stem cell transplant. The sequencing used PBMCs, collected before TCRalphabeta/CD19-depleted stem cell transplant. The chain uses TRBV11-2 and TRBJ2-3; 9 bases map to TRBD1. CDR3 sequence (DNA): TGTGCCAGCAGCTTATCTTTACCGGGACAGGGCAAAGATACGCAGTATTTT. Its translation: CASSLSLPGQGKDTQYF.